This entry concerns a single T cell receptor (beta chain). The CDR3 has 16 amino acids. Germline trimming cut 5 bases from V and 2 bases from J; bases unmatched to any gene: 7. Per germline, CDR1 SGDLS and CDR2 YYNGEE. The data derive from a study of blood T cell repertoires in COVID-19. The wider study: T cells, B-cell-depleted T cells, or PBMCs supplied cDNA or gDNA.

Sequenced by immunoSEQ multiplex PCR; TCRdb stores in-frame clones only, minus some. The table includes around 260,000 clones, about 85% detected once. This sequence joins TRBV9 and TRBJ1-3; TRBD1 matches at 10 bases. This clonotype originated in a man between 60 and 75 years old who had recovered from COVID-19. Sequencing was carried out using peripheral blood. The CDR3 loop reads CASSSTGTGAGNTIYF. The CDR3 DNA follows: TGTGCCAGCAGTAGTACCGGGACAGGGGCTGGAAACACCATATATTTT.